What follows are 22 T cell receptor beta chains derived from one specimen sequenced in a study of patients and donors after allogeneic stem cell transplantation. TCRdb called the RT-PCR reads again in MiXCR, with one record for every CDR3 protein. This table has approximately 210,000 distinct CDR3 sequences, 41% appearing once. The source material was blood, either unsorted or a sorted T cell fraction (not recorded which). The receptor set was obtained from a human donor who was either an allogeneic HSCT recipient or a stem cell or donor lymphocyte infusion donor (not recorded which). It is not recorded whose cells these are; they may come from a transplant donor.

The chain is built from TRBV7-2 and TRBJ2-2; 8 nucleotides line up with TRBD1. Germline lookup yields CDR1 SGHTA and CDR2 FQGNSA. Losses at the gene ends were 5 bases for V and 6 bases for J; bases not matched to a gene: 5. The CDR3 sequence is 14 residues long. CDR3 sequence reads: CASSLDRGAGELFF. In DNA, the CDR3 is TGTGCCAGCAGCCTAGACAGGGGTGCCGGGGAGCTGTTTTTT.

Only a few counts were recorded for this clonotype. The rearrangement uses TRBV29-1 and TRBJ2-1; 14 bases map to TRBD2. V was pared by 0 bases and J by 9 bases, with 10 bases of the junction left unmatched. Germline values: CDR1 SQVTM, CDR2 ANQGSEA. The CDR3 sequence is 17 residues long. The CDR3 sequence is CSVEDYGTSGSFSEQFF. CDR3 in DNA: TGCAGCGTTGAAGATTACGGGACTAGCGGGAGCTTTTCTGAGCAGTTCTTC.

This clonotype was counted between two and nine times. The chain links TRBV28 to TRBJ2-7; 14 bases are a match to TRBD2. Germline trimming cut 5 bases from V and 4 bases from J; bases unmatched to any gene: 10. Per germline, CDR1 MDHEN and CDR2 SYDVKM. The CDR3 consists of 17 residues. CDR3 residues: CASSAERLAGGFYEQYF. DNA for the CDR3: TGTGCCAGCAGTGCCGAACGACTAGCGGGAGGGTTTTACGAGCAGTACTTC.

This clonotype was seen only a few times. V is TRBV5-1 and J is TRBJ1-6; 8 bases map to TRBD1. Unmatched junction bases numbered 5, after V lost 0 bases and J lost 6 bases. CDR1 SGHRS and CDR2 YFSETQ come from the germline V gene. The CDR3 runs to 16 residues. CDR3 sequence (DNA): TGCGCCAGCAGCTTGGAACAGGGGGGACGTAATTCACCCCTCCACTTT. As protein: CASSLEQGGRNSPLHF.

The chain recombines TRBV6-5 with TRBJ2-5, with TRBD2 matching over 11 bases. The germline CDR1 and CDR2 sequences are MNHEY and SVGAGI. The CDR3 length is 13 residues. V lost 7 bases, J lost 3 bases, and 1 base stayed unmatched. Here the CDR3 reads CASMTSGKETQYF. The CDR3 region has the DNA TGTGCCAGCATGACTAGCGGGAAAGAGACCCAGTACTTC.

The chain links TRBV6-4 to TRBJ2-3, with 7 positions matching TRBD2. Trimming cost V 8 bases and J 5 bases; bases outside gene matches: 13. This CDR3 comprises 15 residues. Germline loops: CDR1 MRHNA, CDR2 SNTAGT. CDR3 loop: CASSLGTSAVDTQYF. The CDR3 DNA follows: TGTGCCAGCTCCTTGGGAACTAGCGCTGTAGATACGCAGTATTTT.

The chain joins TRBV12-3 or TRBV12-4 to TRBJ1-2; 9 bases are a match to TRBD1. The CDR3 extends over 14 amino acids. Trimming at V came to 6 bases and at J to 2 bases, leaving 4 bases not matched to a gene. The CDR3 loop is CASRGTGWNYGYTF. The CDR3 DNA follows: TGTGCCAGCAGGGGGACAGGGTGGAACTATGGCTACACCTTC.

The V gene is TRBV29-1, the J gene TRBJ1-2, with D hard to call. Germline V gene sequence: CDR1 SQVTM, CDR2 ANQGSEA. The V end was cut by 2 bases, the J end by 8 bases, with 12 bases between. This CDR3 region has 12 residues. CDR3 residues: CSVESSLGGYTF. As DNA, the CDR3 is TGCAGCGTTGAATCGTCCCTGGGCGGCTACACCTTC.

This clonotype was seen more than once but under ten times. The chain uses TRBV7-2 and TRBJ2-2; TRBD2 aligns across 8 bases. Unmatched junction bases numbered 6, after V lost 2 bases and J lost 4 bases. Germline V gives CDR1 SGHTA, CDR2 FQGNSA. The CDR3 totals 16 residues. This chain's CDR3 is CASSLYPGGGTGELFF. As DNA, the CDR3 is TGTGCCAGCAGCTTATACCCGGGAGGGGGCACCGGGGAGCTGTTTTTT.

In its sample, this clonotype was seen a few times. The CDR3 DNA reads as TGTGCCAGCAGCTCCTCAGACGATGAAGCTTTCTTT. Residues: CASSSSDDEAFF. The gene calls are TRBV9 and TRBJ1-1, with D uncertain. The CDR3 has 12 amino acids. Germline-derived CDR1 and CDR2 are SGDLS and YYNGEE. The V end was cut by 4 bases, the J end by 7 bases, with 11 bases between.

The chain carries TRBV25-1 and TRBJ1-4; D is unresolved. Trimming took off 2 bases at V and 3 bases at J, with 1 base between the two ends. Germline CDR1 and CDR2: MGHDK and SYGVNS. This CDR3 spans 12 amino acids. CDR3 nucleotides: TGTGCCAGCAGTGAACCTAATGAAAAACTGTTTTTT. Translating it yields CASSEPNEKLFF.

The genes are TRBV5-8 and TRBJ1-5; 8 bases fit TRBD1. This CDR3 is built from 18 residues. Per the germline V gene, CDR1 is SGHTS and CDR2 is YDEGEE. V shed 3 bases, J shed 2 bases, and the junction held 13 bases outside the gene matches. The CDR3 nucleotides read TGTGCCAGCAGCTATCCCTCGACAGGGGTTAGAGGCAATCAGCCCCAGCATTTT. Its translation: CASSYPSTGVRGNQPQHF.

The chain has TRBV11-2 and TRBJ2-5; maybe TRBD2 (5 bases). Germline CDR1 SGHAT, CDR2 FQNNGV. This CDR3 has 16 residues. V lost 0 bases and J 5 bases, leaving 16 bases between the germline ends. In DNA, the CDR3 is TGTGCCAGCAGCTTAGATTATGTACGGGAATGGGAGACCCAGTACTTC. It yields the protein CASSLDYVREWETQYF. The whole variable domain, filled in from reference TRBV11-2 and TRBJ2-5, reads EAGVAQSPRYKIIEKRQSVAFWCNPISGHATLYWYQQILGQGPKLLIQFQNNGVVDDSQLPKDRFSAERLKGVDSTLKIQPAKLEDSAVYLCASSLDYVREWETQYFGPGTRLLVL.

V is TRBV4-3 and J is TRBJ2-7; D is perhaps TRBD2 (5 bases). The length of the CDR3 is 15 residues. The V gene lost 0 bases and the J gene lost 3 bases, with 12 bases spanning the gap. Germline V gene data show CDR1 as LGHNA and CDR2 as YSLEER. CDR3 in DNA: TGCGCCAGCAGCCAAGAGTTAGGCGGGTACTACGAGCAGTACTTC. Translating gives CASSQELGGYYEQYF.

This sequence joins TRBV9 and TRBJ2-1, with D possibly being TRBD1 (5 bases). Germline V CDR1 and CDR2: SGDLS, YYNGEE. Trimming removed 2 bases from V and 6 bases from J, with 21 bases in between. The CDR3 extends over 17 amino acids. The chain's CDR3 is CASSVEPGGHSFNEQFF. CDR3 in DNA: TGTGCCAGCAGCGTGGAACCCGGCGGACACTCTTTCAATGAGCAGTTCTTC.

The genes are TRBV30 and TRBJ1-6, with 7 nucleotides matching TRBD1. The CDR3 runs 16 residues. Trimming cost V 0 bases and J 5 bases; bases outside gene matches: 7. CDR1 is GTSNPN and CDR2 is SVGIG in the germline V gene (reference sequence). CDR3 DNA sequence: TGTGCCTGGAGTGTACCCCCGACAGGGAATAATTCACCCCTCCACTTT. Protein sequence: CAWSVPPTGNNSPLHF.

This clonotype was counted a few times. This chain links TRBV5-6 with TRBJ2-4; 10 nucleotides align to TRBD1. V was pared by 4 bases and J by 2 bases, with 3 bases of the junction left unmatched. This CDR3 has 15 residues. The germline V gene has CDR1 SGHDT and CDR2 YYEEEE. The CDR3 reads CASSMTGGPKNIQYF. The CDR3 nucleotides are TGTGCCAGCAGCATGACAGGGGGCCCCAAAAACATTCAGTACTTC. Using reference TRBV5-6 and TRBJ2-4 for the parts outside the CDR3, the full variable domain is DAGVTQSPTHLIKTRGQQVTLRCSPKSGHDTVSWYQQALGQGPQFIFQYYEEEERQRGNFPDRFSGHQFPNYSSELNVNALLLGDSALYLCASSMTGGPKNIQYFGAGTRLSVL.

CDR3 nucleotides: TGTGCCAGTAGTATCGACTTTCCATTCTCCCATGAGCAGTTCTTC. Protein: CASSIDFPFSHEQFF. The chain carries TRBV19 and TRBJ2-1; D gene unclear. The length of the CDR3 is 15 residues. In germline, CDR1 is LNHDA, CDR2 SQIVND (reference sequence). The ends were cut back, 3 bases at V and 8 bases at J, with 17 bases in the middle.

The J gene is TRBJ2-7, the V gene TRBV7-8; maybe TRBD1 (5 bases). V gave up 8 bases and J gave up 5 bases, with 19 bases separating them. The CDR3 runs to 14 residues. Germline values: CDR1 SGHVS, CDR2 FQNEAQ. The CDR3: CASSPLGAWDEQYF. For the CDR3, the DNA is TGTGCCAGCTCCCCTTTAGGGGCCTGGGACGAGCAGTACTTC.

The chain couples TRBV7-6 to TRBJ2-7, with 9 bases lining up with TRBD2. The V and J ends lost 5 bases and 0 bases, in that order; junction bases with no gene match: 20. The germline gives CDR1 SGHVS, CDR2 FNYEAQ. The CDR3 loop spans 20 amino acids. The CDR3 DNA reads as TGTGCCAGCAGCCCCGCGGCCTTTTTTGCTAGCGGGACGAGCTCCTACGAGCAGTACTTC. This translates into CASSPAAFFASGTSSYEQYF.

The rearrangement uses TRBV5-1 and TRBJ1-2; 8 bases match TRBD1. Germline-derived CDR1 and CDR2 are SGHRS and YFSETQ. CDR3 length equals 17 residues. Losses at the gene ends were 4 bases for V and 0 bases for J; bases not matched to a gene: 11. CDR3 sequence reads: CASSPLLRDRTNYGYTF. For the CDR3, the DNA is TGCGCCAGCAGCCCCCTACTCCGGGACAGGACTAACTATGGCTACACCTTC.

This clonotype appeared many times. J is TRBJ1-2 and V is TRBV6-5; D is uncertain. The CDR3 extends over 13 amino acids. V was cut by 7 bases and J by 2 bases, with 11 bases left in between. From germline, CDR1 is MNHEY and CDR2 SVGAGI. In DNA, the CDR3 is TGTGCCAGCACCGAAAGTTTCAACTATGGCTACACCTTC. Encoded protein: CASTESFNYGYTF.